Following are 9 T cell receptor beta chains from one sample sequenced in a study of technical replicates of blood from four donors. Data came from immunoSEQ multiplex PCR; TCRdb stores just in-frame clones and leaves some out. The repertoire includes more than 90,000 clones, 90% to 96% of them detected once, and 0.36% sits in the top ten. The specimen was T cells isolated from PBMCs. The receptors originated from a human donor in good health.

The chain links TRBV4-1 to TRBJ2-5; 8 bases line up with TRBD2. The CDR3 has 15 amino acids. Germline-derived CDR1 and CDR2 are MGHRA and YSYEKL. V dropped 4 bases and J dropped 5; count of bases not matched to a gene: 9. CDR3 residues: CASSRDSGVEETQYF. The CDR3 coding sequence is TGCGCCAGCAGCCGAGATAGCGGGGTCGAGGAGACCCAGTACTTC.

V and J are TRBV11-2 and TRBJ2-7, with D perhaps TRBD2 (5 bases). CDR1 is SGHAT and CDR2 is FQNNGV in the germline V gene. The CDR3 is 14 amino acids. V was clipped by 3 bases and J by 4 bases, with 13 bases between them. As DNA, the CDR3 is TGTGCCAGCAGCTTTGGAGGTTGGGCTTACGAGCAGTACTTC. It yields the protein CASSFGGWAYEQYF.

V gene TRBV27 combines with J gene TRBJ2-5; D gene unclear. CDR1 MNHEY and CDR2 SMNVEV come from the germline V gene (reference sequence). This CDR3 is 13 amino acids long. Trimming removed 5 bases at V and 5 bases at J, with 12 bases between. DNA of the CDR3: TGTGCCAGCAGTCCCGTAGACGGGGAGACCCAGTACTTC. Amino acid sequence: CASSPVDGETQYF.

The chain carries TRBV7-2 and TRBJ2-5, with D possibly TRBD1 on 5 matching bases. Germline CDR1 is SGHTA and CDR2 is FQGNSA. Trimming cost V 5 bases and J 5 bases, with 12 bases left between them. CDR3 length: 13 residues. The CDR3 sequence: CASSRTRLETQYF. The CDR3 DNA reads as TGTGCCAGCAGCCGGACAAGACTTGAGACCCAGTACTTC.

The chain employs TRBV28 and TRBJ2-1, with 11 bases that match TRBD2. Losses at the gene ends were 2 bases for V and 15 bases for J; bases not matched to a gene: 15. The CDR3 length is 16 residues. Germline CDR1 MDHEN, CDR2 SYDVKM. The CDR3 DNA sequence: TGTGCCAGCAGTTTAAAATCTAGCGGGAGGATTTCCTATTCGTTCTTC. It translates to CASSLKSSGRISYSFF.

The rearrangement links TRBV6-5 to TRBJ1-4; the match to TRBD1 covers 7 bases. V gave up 4 bases and J gave up 7 bases; unmatched junction bases: 9. The germline CDR1 and CDR2 sequences are MNHEY and SVGAGI. The CDR3 consists of 15 residues. CDR3 protein: CASSFLLGTAEKLFF. The CDR3 DNA reads as TGTGCCAGCAGTTTCCTCTTAGGGACAGCTGAAAAACTGTTTTTT.

This chain joins TRBV19 and TRBJ2-1; D gene unclear. Deletions cut 1 base from V and 7 bases from J, with 2 bases between. This CDR3 is 11 amino acids long. CDR1 and CDR2 (germline): LNHDA, SQIVND (reference sequence). The CDR3 is CASSIVNEQFF. Here the CDR3 DNA reads TGTGCCAGTAGTATAGTAAATGAGCAGTTCTTC.

This rearrangement joins TRBV5-1 to TRBJ2-5; 9 bases are shared with TRBD1. The CDR3 loop spans 17 amino acids. Trimming cost V 0 bases and J 5 bases; bases outside gene matches: 11. Germline CDR1 reads SGHRS; CDR2 reads YFSETQ. The CDR3 DNA reads as TGCGCCAGCAGCTTGGAACAGGGGGCGGAAGTCGGGGAGACCCAGTACTTC. It is translated as CASSLEQGAEVGETQYF.

The chain is built from TRBV9 and TRBJ2-3; maybe TRBD2 (6 bases). The germline CDR1 and CDR2 sequences are SGDLS and YYNGEE. The CDR3 contains 17 residues. V was clipped by 0 bases and J by 1 base, with 15 bases between them. CDR3 bases: TGTGCCAGCAGCGTAGCTACGGGGGATTGGGGCACAGATACGCAGTATTTT. It is translated as CASSVATGDWGTDTQYF.